One and the same sample provided the 16 T cell receptor beta chains below, sequenced in a study of T cell repertoires in cytomegalovirus infection. TCRdb used MiXCR to reprocess the reads, holding one entry per CDR3 protein. The sample lists around 490,000 distinct CDR3 sequences; around a quarter were seen once. The specimen was PBMCs. These receptors all stem from a human donor in good health (CMV status not recorded). Some clones in this sample may be carry-over from other donors' samples.

This clonotype has only a few counts. The chain couples TRBV6-2 or TRBV6-3 to TRBJ2-7; tentatively, D is TRBD2 (5 bases). Germline assignment: CDR1 MNHEY and CDR2 SVGEGT. The CDR3 is made up of 14 amino acids. V was trimmed by 0 bases and J by 3 bases, leaving 9 bases between them. CDR3 sequence reads: CASSYSRAGYEQYV. The CDR3 DNA follows: TGTGCCAGCAGTTACTCGCGGGCCGGCTACGAGCAGTACGTC.

This clonotype came up a few times. This chain joins TRBV29-1 and TRBJ2-2; D perhaps matches TRBD1 (6 bases). The CDR3 loop spans 14 amino acids. Germline values: CDR1 SQVTM, CDR2 ANQGSEA. Trimming took 3 bases from V and 7 from J, leaving 15 bases between them. CDR3 DNA sequence: TGCAGCGTTGACCAAGGGGGTAATTTCGGGGAGCTGTTTTTT. Translated: CSVDQGGNFGELFF.

This clonotype came up a few times. The J gene is TRBJ1-4, the V gene TRBV7-6; 7 bases match TRBD1. Per germline, CDR1 SGHVS and CDR2 FNYEAQ. This CDR3 has 15 residues. J was trimmed by 4 bases and V by 2 bases; bases with no gene match: 4. CDR3 coding DNA: TGTGCCAGCAGCTTAAGGCAGGGGGTTAATGAAAAACTGTTTTTT. It translates to CASSLRQGVNEKLFF. The variable domain in full, with the rest retrieved from reference TRBV7-6 and TRBJ1-4, is GAGVSQSPRYKVTKRGQDVALRCDPISGHVSLYWYRQALGQGPEFLTYFNYEAQQDKSGLPNDRFSAERPEGSISTLTIQRTEQRDSAMYRCASSLRQGVNEKLFFGSGTQLSVL.

The chain couples TRBV6-5 to TRBJ1-6; D unresolved. The CDR3 contains 15 residues. Per germline, CDR1 MNHEY and CDR2 SVGAGI. V was trimmed by 2 bases and J by 2 bases, leaving 7 bases between them. The CDR3 DNA follows: TGTGCCAGCAGTTACGAACGGACCTATAATTCACCCCTCCACTTT. Translated, it gives CASSYERTYNSPLHF.

The rearrangement joins TRBV28 to TRBJ2-1; D is possibly TRBD2 (5 bases). Trimming shortened V by 6 bases and J by 3 bases, and 15 bases separated the two germline ends. CDR3 length equals 15 residues. The germline V gene has CDR1 MDHEN and CDR2 SYDVKM. The CDR3 nucleotides are TGTGCCAGCAGCCATGGAGGCCCGGTCTACAATGAGCAGTTCTTC. Amino acid sequence: CASSHGGPVYNEQFF.

The V gene is TRBV12-3 or TRBV12-4, the J gene TRBJ2-7; 13 positions agree with TRBD2. Trimming took 6 bases from V and 10 from J; bases not matched to a gene: 3. The CDR3 consists of 12 residues. CDR3 in DNA: TGTGCCAGCAGACTAGCGGGAGGGCCCCAGTACGTC. It encodes CASRLAGGPQYV.

V is TRBV12-3 or TRBV12-4 and J is TRBJ2-3; D unresolved. V dropped 2 bases and J dropped 6 bases, with 12 bases sitting between them. The CDR3 length is 14 residues. The CDR3 spells CASSLSLRTDTQYF. In nucleotides, the CDR3 is TGTGCCAGCAGTTTAAGCCTGAGGACCGATACGCAGTATTTT.

This clonotype was recorded a few times. The rearrangement links TRBV7-9 to TRBJ1-2; D not resolved. Trimming took off 5 bases at V and 4 bases at J, with 20 bases between the two ends. CDR1 and CDR2 (germline): SEHNR, FQNEAQ (reference sequence). This CDR3 has 16 amino acids. Here the CDR3 DNA reads TGTGCCAGCAGCGGGCTATTAAAAGGTCTCGGCTATGGCTACACCTTC. As protein: CASSGLLKGLGYGYTF.

This chain links TRBV19 with TRBJ2-3; 8 positions match TRBD2. The ends lost 1 base at V and 2 bases at J; junction bases unmatched: 5. The length of the CDR3 is 16 residues. CDR1 is LNHDA, CDR2 SQIVND, per germline (reference sequence). CDR3 sequence: CASSIVAGRVTDTQYF. DNA for the CDR3: TGTGCCAGTAGTATAGTGGCCGGGAGGGTCACAGATACGCAGTATTTT.

This sequence joins TRBV5-5 and TRBJ1-6, with D uncertain. The CDR3 consists of 16 residues. Germline-derived CDR1 and CDR2 are SGHKS and YYEKEE (reference sequence). The V end was cut by 0 bases, the J end by 5 bases, with 12 bases between. CDR3 sequence reads: CASSLAAAANNSPLHF. Here the CDR3 DNA reads TGTGCCAGCAGCTTGGCAGCCGCCGCCAATAATTCACCCCTCCACTTT.

CDR3 DNA: TGCGCCAGCAGTATCGCCAGACTAGCGGGAGGTAACCCAGATACGCAGTATTTT. This gives the protein CASSIARLAGGNPDTQYF. The V call is TRBV5-1, the J call TRBJ2-3, with 13 nucleotides matching TRBD2. The J segment lost 4 bases and the V segment lost 5 bases, leaving 13 bases of the junction unmatched. From germline, CDR1 is SGHRS and CDR2 YFSETQ. This CDR3 contains 18 residues.

This clonotype was observed a few times. The V call is TRBV10-3, the J call TRBJ1-1; the match to TRBD1 covers 8 bases. The CDR3 spans 15 residues. J gave up 3 bases and V 4 bases, and 7 bases lay outside the gene matches. Looked up from germline, CDR1 is ENHRY and CDR2 is SYGVKD. The CDR3 bases are TGTGCCATCAGTGCACAAACAGGGGGTGACACTGAAGCTTTCTTT. Encoded protein: CAISAQTGGDTEAFF.

The chain recombines TRBV6-1 with TRBJ2-1; TRBD1 might be the D (5 bases). In germline, CDR1 is MNHNS, CDR2 SASEGT. The CDR3 totals 16 residues. Trimming left V 3 bases short and J 0 bases short, with 12 bases between. In DNA form, the CDR3 reads TGTGCCAGCAGTGATAGTGGGGCGAACTCCTACAATGAGCAGTTCTTC. Translated, it gives CASSDSGANSYNEQFF.

This clonotype was counted many times. V is TRBV11-2 and J is TRBJ2-7; 7 bases line up with TRBD2. The CDR3 covers 14 residues. The germline V gene encodes CDR1 SGHAT and CDR2 FQNNGV. With 3 bases clipped from V and 5 bases from J, the junction kept 7 bases outside the gene matches. As DNA, the CDR3 is TGTGCCAGCAGCTTGGCGGGAGCCGAGAACGAGCAGTACGTC. As protein: CASSLAGAENEQYV.

This clonotype was seen a handful of times. The chain combines TRBV4-3 with TRBJ1-1, with TRBD1 matching 7 bases. Trimming at V came to 4 bases and at J to 2 bases, leaving 4 bases not matched to a gene. From germline, CDR1 is LGHNA and CDR2 YSLEER. The CDR3 loop spans 14 amino acids. CDR3 coding DNA: TGCGCCAGCAGCCGCGCAGGGGGAAACACTGAAGCTTTCTTT. Its protein product is CASSRAGGNTEAFF.

This clonotype was detected ten times or more. The chain recombines TRBV7-2 with TRBJ2-7; D ambiguous. V lost 4 bases, J lost 5 bases, and 21 bases lay in between. Germline CDR1 SGHTA, CDR2 FQGNSA. This CDR3 comprises 16 residues. The CDR3 protein is CASSSGTGRLGDEQYF. CDR3 coding DNA: TGTGCCAGCAGCTCAGGTACTGGTCGCCTTGGAGACGAGCAGTACTTC.